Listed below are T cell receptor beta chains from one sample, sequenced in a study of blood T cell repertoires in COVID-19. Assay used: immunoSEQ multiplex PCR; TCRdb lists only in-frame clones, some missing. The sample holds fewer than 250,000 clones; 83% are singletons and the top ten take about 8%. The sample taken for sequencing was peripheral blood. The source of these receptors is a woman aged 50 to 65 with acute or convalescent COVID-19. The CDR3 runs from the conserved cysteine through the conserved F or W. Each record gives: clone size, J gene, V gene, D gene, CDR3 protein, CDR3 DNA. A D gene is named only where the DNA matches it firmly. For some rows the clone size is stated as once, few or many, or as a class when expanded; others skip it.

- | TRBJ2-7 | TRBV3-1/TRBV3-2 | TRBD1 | CASSTGTGGYEQYF | TGTGCCAGCAGCACCGGGACAGGAGGCTACGAGCAGTACTTC
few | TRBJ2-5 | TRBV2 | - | CASTVLGSQETQYF | TGTGCCAGCACCGTGCTGGGGAGCCAAGAGACCCAGTACTTC
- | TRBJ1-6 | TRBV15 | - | CATSRDRTVNNSPLHF | TGTGCCACCAGCAGAGATCGGACAGTCAATAATTCACCCCTCCACTTT
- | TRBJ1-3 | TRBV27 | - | CASSSRTEGAGNTIYF | TGTGCCAGCAGTTCCCGGACGGAAGGGGCTGGAAACACCATATATTTT
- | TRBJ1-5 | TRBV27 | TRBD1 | CASSATGVPQHF | TGTGCCAGCAGTGCCACAGGGGTTCCCCAGCATTTT
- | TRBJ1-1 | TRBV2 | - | CASSEAYSEAFF | TGTGCCAGCAGTGAAGCGTACTCTGAAGCTTTCTTT
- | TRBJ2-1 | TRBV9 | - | CASSLMLGGSYNEQFF | TGTGCCAGCAGCCTCATGCTAGGCGGGTCCTACAATGAGCAGTTCTTC
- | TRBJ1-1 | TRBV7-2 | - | CASSLRMGNTEAFF | TGTGCCAGCAGCTTGCGGATGGGGAACACTGAAGCTTTCTTT
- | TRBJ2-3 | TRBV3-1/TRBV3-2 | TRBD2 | CASSLPRGIAGGADTQYF | TGTGCCAGCAGCCTCCCCCGAGGAATAGCGGGGGGGGCAGATACGCAGTATTTT
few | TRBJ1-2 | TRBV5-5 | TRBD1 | CASSGQRTGGDYGYTF | TGTGCCAGCAGCGGACAACGGACAGGAGGGGACTATGGCTACACCTTC
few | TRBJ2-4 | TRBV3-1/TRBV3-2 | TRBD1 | CASSFGQGLKNIQYF | TGTGCCAGCAGCTTCGGACAGGGCCTAAAGAACATTCAGTACTTC
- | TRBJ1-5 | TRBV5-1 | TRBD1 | CASSLDTGGGQPQHF | TGCGCCAGCAGCTTGGATACAGGGGGTGGTCAGCCCCAGCATTTT